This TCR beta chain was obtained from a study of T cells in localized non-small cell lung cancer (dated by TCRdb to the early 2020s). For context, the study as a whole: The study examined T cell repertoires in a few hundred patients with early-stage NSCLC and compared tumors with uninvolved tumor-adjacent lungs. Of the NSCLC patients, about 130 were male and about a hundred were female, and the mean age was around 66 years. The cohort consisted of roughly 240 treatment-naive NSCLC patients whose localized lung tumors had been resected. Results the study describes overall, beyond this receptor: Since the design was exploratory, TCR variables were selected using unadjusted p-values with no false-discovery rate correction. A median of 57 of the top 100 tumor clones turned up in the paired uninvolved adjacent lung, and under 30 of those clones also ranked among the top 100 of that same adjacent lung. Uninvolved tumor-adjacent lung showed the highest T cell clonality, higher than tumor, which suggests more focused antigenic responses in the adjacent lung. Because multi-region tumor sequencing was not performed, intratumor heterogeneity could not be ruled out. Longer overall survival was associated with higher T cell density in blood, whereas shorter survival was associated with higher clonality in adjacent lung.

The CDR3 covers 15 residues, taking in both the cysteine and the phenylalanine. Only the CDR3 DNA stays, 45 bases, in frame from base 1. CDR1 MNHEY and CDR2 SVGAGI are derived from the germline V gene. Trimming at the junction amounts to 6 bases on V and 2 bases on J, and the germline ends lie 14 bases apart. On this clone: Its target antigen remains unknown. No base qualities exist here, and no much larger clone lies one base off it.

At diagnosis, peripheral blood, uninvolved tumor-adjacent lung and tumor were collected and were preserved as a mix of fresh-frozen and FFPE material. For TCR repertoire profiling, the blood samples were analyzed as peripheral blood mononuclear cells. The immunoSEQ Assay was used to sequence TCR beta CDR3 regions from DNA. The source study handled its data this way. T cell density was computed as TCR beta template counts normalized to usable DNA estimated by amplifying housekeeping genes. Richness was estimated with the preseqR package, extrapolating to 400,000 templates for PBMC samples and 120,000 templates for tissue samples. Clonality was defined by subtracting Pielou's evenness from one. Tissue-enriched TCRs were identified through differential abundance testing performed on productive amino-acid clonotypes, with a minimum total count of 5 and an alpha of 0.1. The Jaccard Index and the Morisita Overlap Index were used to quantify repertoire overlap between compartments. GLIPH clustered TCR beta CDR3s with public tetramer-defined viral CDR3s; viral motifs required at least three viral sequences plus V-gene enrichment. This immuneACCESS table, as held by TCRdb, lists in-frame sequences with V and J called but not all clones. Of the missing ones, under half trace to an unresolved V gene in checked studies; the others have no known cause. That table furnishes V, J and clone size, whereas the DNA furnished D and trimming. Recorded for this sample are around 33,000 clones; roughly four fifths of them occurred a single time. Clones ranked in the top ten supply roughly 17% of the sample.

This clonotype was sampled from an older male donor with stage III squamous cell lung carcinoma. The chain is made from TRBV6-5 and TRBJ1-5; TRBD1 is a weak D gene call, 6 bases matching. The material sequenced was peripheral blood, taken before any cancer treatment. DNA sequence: TGTGCCAGCAGGGAACAGGGTATCGGCAATCAGCCCCAGCATTTT. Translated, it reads CASREQGIGNQPQHF.